The 15 T cell receptor beta chains presented below share a single source sample, sequenced in a study of glioma-infiltrating T cells after dendritic cell vaccination. The time point is: after dendritic cell vaccination, including at tumor progression/relapse. Some clones are missing from TCRdb's copy, which holds only in-frame ones; the method was immunoSEQ multiplex PCR. The sample comprises tens of thousands of clones, roughly 80% of which are singletons, and approximately 15% rests with the top ten. Sequencing used blood, obtained after dendritic cell vaccination. These receptors came from a human donor with glioblastoma.

The V gene is TRBV7-6, the J gene TRBJ2-1, with D perhaps TRBD2 (6 bases). This CDR3 comprises 15 residues. Trimming stripped 0 bases from V and 5 bases from J, with 11 bases between. CDR1 is SGHVS and CDR2 is FNYEAQ in the germline V gene. CDR3 nucleotide sequence: TGTGCCAGCAGCTTAGCAGGAGGGGCGAACAATGAGCAGTTCTTC. It specifies CASSLAGGANNEQFF.

V and J are TRBV6-1 and TRBJ2-7, with 9 bases lining up with TRBD1. The CDR3 has 14 amino acids. Germline CDR1 MNHNS, CDR2 SASEGT. Losses at the gene ends were 7 bases for V and 4 bases for J; bases not matched to a gene: 8. The CDR3 DNA reads as TGTGCCAGCACCTCCTGGGACAGGGAGTACGAGCAGTACTTC. Translated, it gives CASTSWDREYEQYF.

The rearrangement links TRBV4-1 to TRBJ2-7; possibly TRBD1 for D (5 bases). V was cut by 1 base and J by 0 bases, with 7 bases left in between. The CDR3 covers 14 residues. The germline gives CDR1 MGHRA, CDR2 YSYEKL. CDR3 region: CASSQGQGSYEQYF. CDR3 DNA sequence: TGCGCCAGCAGCCAAGGGCAGGGCTCCTACGAGCAGTACTTC.

The V gene is TRBV11-3, the J gene TRBJ1-4, with 8 positions matching TRBD1. Germline V gene lookup returns CDR1 SGHNT and CDR2 YENEEA. J was trimmed by 7 bases and V by 4 bases; bases with no gene match: 8. CDR3 length: 15 amino acids. The DNA for the CDR3 is TGTGCCAGCAGCTCACGGACAGGGCAAGGTGAAAAACTGTTTTTT. Amino acids: CASSSRTGQGEKLFF.

The chain combines TRBV7-8 with TRBJ1-3; D is undetermined. The germline CDR1 and CDR2 sequences are SGHVS and FQNEAQ. Trimming took 1 base from V and 2 from J, leaving 6 bases between them. The CDR3 is made up of 14 amino acids. CDR3 bases: TGTGCCAGCAGCTTAGTGGCAGCTGGAAACACCATATATTTT. Amino acids: CASSLVAAGNTIYF.

The genes are TRBV5-4 and TRBJ2-5; 10 bases align to TRBD2. Germline trimming cut 3 bases from V and 9 bases from J; bases unmatched to any gene: 8. This CDR3 contains 14 residues. CDR1 and CDR2 (germline): SGHNT, YYREEE (reference sequence). As DNA, the CDR3 is TGTGCCAGCAGCTGGGGTAGCGGGAGGAGGGCCCAGTACTTC. It yields the protein CASSWGSGRRAQYF.

The chain carries TRBV4-2 and TRBJ2-1; D is possibly TRBD2 (6 bases). Germline CDR1 reads LGHNA; CDR2 reads YNFKEQ. The CDR3 contains 15 residues. V lost 3 bases and J lost 0, with 9 bases in between. Here the CDR3 DNA reads TGTGCCAGCAGCCAGACCGGGGGCTCCTACAATGAGCAGTTCTTC. Translated, it gives CASSQTGGSYNEQFF.

The rearrangement links TRBV19 to TRBJ2-1; 7 bases are shared with TRBD1. The CDR3 extends over 16 amino acids. V lost 1 base, J lost 4 bases, and 7 bases stayed unmatched. Germline CDR1 is LNHDA and CDR2 is SQIVND (reference sequence). In DNA, the CDR3 is TGTGCCAGTAGTATAGTTGCAGGGGGTGGTTACAATGAGCAGTTCTTC. Translated: CASSIVAGGGYNEQFF.

This clone was detected only once. The genes are TRBV2 and TRBJ2-3, with 8 bases aligning to TRBD2. Germline V CDR1 and CDR2: SNHLY, FYNNEI. V shed 5 bases and J 6 bases; nucleotides not matched to a gene: 7. This CDR3 region has 14 residues. CDR3 protein: CASSWASGLDTQYF. CDR3 nucleotide sequence: TGTGCCAGCAGTTGGGCTAGCGGGTTGGATACGCAGTATTTT.

CDR3 in amino acids: CASSLQGPDRAETQYF. The CDR3 region has the DNA TGTGCCAGCAGCTTACAAGGGCCAGACAGGGCTGAGACCCAGTACTTC. The chain uses TRBV11-2 and TRBJ2-5, with 7 bases identical to TRBD1. The V gene end was trimmed by 2 bases and the J gene end by 5 bases; junction bases not matched to a gene: 11. Per germline, CDR1 SGHAT and CDR2 FQNNGV. This CDR3 spans 16 amino acids.

The genes are TRBV30 and TRBJ2-3; 7 positions match TRBD1. The V and J ends lost 2 bases and 0 bases, in that order; junction bases with no gene match: 2. CDR1 and CDR2 from the germline V gene are GTSNPN and SVGIG (reference sequence). This CDR3 contains 14 residues. This CDR3 is CAWSRDSSTDTQYF. CDR3 in DNA: TGTGCCTGGAGTAGGGACAGCAGCACAGATACGCAGTATTTT.

The rearrangement uses TRBV7-8 and TRBJ1-2; the D gene is possibly TRBD1 (6 bases). Germline V gene sequence: CDR1 SGHVS, CDR2 FQNEAQ. CDR3 length equals 16 residues. V lost 5 bases to trimming and J lost 8 bases, with 24 bases between them. The chain's CDR3 is CASSEVQGDLTRGYTF. The CDR3 DNA follows: TGTGCCAGCAGCGAAGTACAGGGTGATCTAACGAGAGGCTACACCTTC.

Of note for this clone: A read error may produce the germline difference seen at one junction end. The chain carries TRBV5-1 and TRBJ2-5, with 10 bases lining up with TRBD2. From germline, CDR1 is SGHRS and CDR2 YFSETQ. CDR3 length equals 13 residues. Here the CDR3 DNA reads TGCGCCAGCAGGATAGAGCTAGCGGGGGAGGCCGACTTC. Its protein is CASRIELAGEADF.

The rearrangement links TRBV5-1 to TRBJ2-3, with unresolved D. The CDR3 has 14 residues. Trimming cost V 0 bases and J 5 bases, with 10 bases left between them. Germline V lookup: CDR1 SGHRS, CDR2 YFSETQ. The CDR3 reads CASSLEWAGDTQYF. The CDR3 DNA is TGCGCCAGCAGCTTGGAATGGGCCGGAGATACGCAGTATTTT. Variable domain in full (rest from reference TRBV5-1 and TRBJ2-3): KAGVTQTPRYLIKTRGQQVTLSCSPISGHRSVSWYQQTPGQGLQFLFEYFSETQRNKGNFPGRFSGRQFSNSRSEMNVSTLELGDSALYLCASSLEWAGDTQYFGPGTRLTVL.

The gene calls are TRBV10-2 and TRBJ2-7; D gene uncertain. Germline V gene data show CDR1 as WSHSY and CDR2 as SAAADI. This CDR3 has 13 residues. V lost 6 bases and J lost 0, with 9 bases in between. CDR3 coding DNA: TGCGCCAGCAGCACCTTTAGCTCCTACGAGCAGTACTTC. This encodes CASSTFSSYEQYF.